The T cell receptor (beta chain) described here comes from a study of shared clonotypes between healthy human individuals. Study conclusions and caveats: Clonotype sharing levels among donors were expected to vary with sequencing depth.

Data came from immunoSEQ multiplex PCR; TCRdb stores just in-frame clones and leaves some out. The table includes about 2.3 million clones, about 92% detected once. The germline V and J ends were trimmed by 1 base and 0 bases, with 10 bases remaining between them. There are 16 residues in the CDR3. Germline CDR1 reads MGHRA; CDR2 reads YSYEKL. Of note for this clone: As yet, its antigen is unknown.

V usage is TRBV4-1 and J usage is TRBJ2-4, with D uncertain. The specimen was naive CD4+ T cells from PBMCs. Sample subset: CD45RA+ positively selected. The source is a man younger than 35 in good health. Some clones in this sample may be carry-over from other donors' samples. The CDR3 DNA follows: TGCGCCAGCAGCCAAGTCCCCCCCCTAGCCAAAAACATTCAGTACTTC. Residues: CASSQVPPLAKNIQYF.